This TCR beta chain was profiled in a study of cytomegalovirus exposure and HLA in healthy donors. Study information: Earlier results showed 90 million to 130 million unique TCR beta sequences derived from roughly 200 million T cells.

Overall study findings and caveats: Indistinguishable V segments such as TRBV6-2 and TRBV6-3 were excluded. In an earlier analysis, most TCR beta V segments were productive about 87% or about 30% of the time.

13 Jbeta primers and 60 Vbeta primers were used for the PCR. Libraries were prepared by immunoSEQ multiplex PCR; TCRdb keeps only in-frame clonotypes and omits some of them. The sample lists about 150,000 clones, around 80% occurring once. A note on this clone: Its target is unknown. The junction differs from germline at one of its ends, possibly a read error.

The germline CDR1 and CDR2 sequences are SNHLY and FYNNEI. The CDR3 length is 14 residues. V gene TRBV2 combines with J gene TRBJ1-4, with TRBD1 as a possible D gene (6 bases). The sample consisted of PBMCs. The clonotype originates from a man aged 40-55 years in good health and CMV-seropositive. The CDR3 region has the DNA TGTGCCAGCAGTACGACAGGCTCGGATGAAGAACTGTTTTTT. Its protein product is CASSTTGSDEELFF.